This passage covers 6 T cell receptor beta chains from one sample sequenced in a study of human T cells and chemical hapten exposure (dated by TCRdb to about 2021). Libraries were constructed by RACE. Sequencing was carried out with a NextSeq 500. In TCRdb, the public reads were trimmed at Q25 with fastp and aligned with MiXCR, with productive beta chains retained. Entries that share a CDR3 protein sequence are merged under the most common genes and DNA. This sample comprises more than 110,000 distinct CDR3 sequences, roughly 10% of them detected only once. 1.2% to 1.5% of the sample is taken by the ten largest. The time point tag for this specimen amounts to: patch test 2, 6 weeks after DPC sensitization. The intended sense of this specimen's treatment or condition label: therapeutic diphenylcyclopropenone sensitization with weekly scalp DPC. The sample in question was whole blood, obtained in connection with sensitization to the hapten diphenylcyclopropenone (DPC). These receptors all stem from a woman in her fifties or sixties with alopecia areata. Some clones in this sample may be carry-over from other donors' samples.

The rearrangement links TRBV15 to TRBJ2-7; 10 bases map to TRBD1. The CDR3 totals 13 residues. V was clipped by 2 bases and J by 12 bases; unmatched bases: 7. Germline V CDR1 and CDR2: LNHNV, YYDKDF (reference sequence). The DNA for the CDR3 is TGTGCCACCAGCAGATCGGGACAGGGGAGGGTGTACTTC. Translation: CATSRSGQGRVYF.

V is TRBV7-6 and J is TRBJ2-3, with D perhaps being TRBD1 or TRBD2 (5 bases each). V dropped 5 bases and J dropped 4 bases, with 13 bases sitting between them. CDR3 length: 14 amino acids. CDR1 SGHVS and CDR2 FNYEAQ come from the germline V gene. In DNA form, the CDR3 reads TGTGCCAGCAGCCCCCAGGGTAGCGCAGATACGCAGTATTTT. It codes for CASSPQGSADTQYF.

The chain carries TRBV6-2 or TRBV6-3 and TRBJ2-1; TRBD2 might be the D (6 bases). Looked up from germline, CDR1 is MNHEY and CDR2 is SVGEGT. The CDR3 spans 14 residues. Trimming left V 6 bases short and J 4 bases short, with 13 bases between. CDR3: CASRKNSGYNEQFF. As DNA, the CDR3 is TGTGCCAGCAGAAAAAATAGCGGATACAATGAGCAGTTCTTC.

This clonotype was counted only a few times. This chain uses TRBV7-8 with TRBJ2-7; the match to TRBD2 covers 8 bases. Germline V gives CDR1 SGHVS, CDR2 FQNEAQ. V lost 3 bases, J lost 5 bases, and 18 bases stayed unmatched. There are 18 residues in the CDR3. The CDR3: CASSFFYLLAGSGDEQYF. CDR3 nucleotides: TGTGCCAGCAGCTTCTTTTACCTCTTAGCGGGATCGGGCGACGAGCAGTACTTC. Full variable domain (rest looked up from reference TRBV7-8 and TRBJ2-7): GAGVSQSPRYKVAKRGQDVALRCDPISGHVSLFWYQQALGQGPEFLTYFQNEAQLDKSGLPSDRFFAERPEGSVSTLKIQRTQQEDSAVYLCASSFFYLLAGSGDEQYFGPGTRLTVT.

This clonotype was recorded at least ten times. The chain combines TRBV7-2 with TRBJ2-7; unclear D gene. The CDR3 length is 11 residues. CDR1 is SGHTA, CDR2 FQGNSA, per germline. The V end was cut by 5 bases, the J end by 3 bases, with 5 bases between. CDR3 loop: CASSPYYEQYF. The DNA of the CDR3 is TGTGCCAGCAGCCCCTACTACGAGCAGTACTTC.

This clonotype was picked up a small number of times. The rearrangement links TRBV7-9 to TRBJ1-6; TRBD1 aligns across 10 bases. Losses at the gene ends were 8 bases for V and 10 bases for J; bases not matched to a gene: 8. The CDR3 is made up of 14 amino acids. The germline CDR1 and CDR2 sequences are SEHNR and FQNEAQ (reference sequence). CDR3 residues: CASGPGTGESPLHF. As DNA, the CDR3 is TGTGCCAGCGGTCCCGGGACAGGGGAGTCACCCCTCCACTTT.